This T cell receptor beta chain was obtained from a study of blood T cell repertoires in COVID-19. Study-wide background: Acute-phase and convalescent COVID-19 samples originated in the United States, Italy and Spain. Sources were T cells, B-cell-depleted T cells, or PBMCs; the material itself was cDNA or gDNA.

This clone was recorded a few times. In the original processing: From reference gene primer amplification, estimates of nucleated cell counts were derived. The table came from immunoSEQ multiplex PCR; TCRdb's copy has only in-frame clones and leaves some out. The V and J calls and clone size come from that table; D and trimming were worked out from the DNA. This sample has some 120,000 clones, with over 80% found just once. Trimming stripped 0 bases from V and 5 bases from J, with 11 bases between. Germline CDR1 is SGHRS and CDR2 is YFSETQ. The CDR3 has 14 amino acids. The sequencing input was peripheral blood. The chain couples TRBV5-1 to TRBJ1-1; D might be TRBD1 (5 bases). The TCR comes from a woman between 65 and 79 years old with acute or convalescent COVID-19. The CDR3: CASSLDYRSTEAFF. CDR3 DNA: TGCGCCAGCAGCTTGGATTACAGGTCAACTGAAGCTTTCTTT.